These 9 T cell receptor beta chains came from one sample sequenced in a study. Amplification of TRBV12-4/TRBJ1-2 clonotypes used adaptor-ligated barcode primers. Each CDR3 protein gets one entry after TCRdb re-called the multiplex PCR reads with MiXCR. The data show approximately 2,600 distinct CDR3 sequences, 2% to 2.5% seen once. The sorted Tregs were CD4+CD25+CD127-/low cells. The sample consisted of tumor-infiltrating Tregs sorted from the breast tumor. These receptors came from a female donor with breast cancer.

Sample share makes this clonotype medium-sized. The chain links TRBV12-3 or TRBV12-4 to TRBJ1-2; D is undetermined. V lost 7 bases and J lost 0, with 6 bases in between. This CDR3 is 12 amino acids long. The CDR3 nucleotides read TGTGCCAGCAACGAAGCTAACTATGGCTACACCTTC. Its translation: CASNEANYGYTF.

This clonotype qualifies as medium-sized. The V call is TRBV12-3 or TRBV12-4, the J call TRBJ1-2; perhaps TRBD1 as D (6 bases). Deletions cut 6 bases from V and 2 bases from J, with 10 bases between. The CDR3 sequence is 13 residues long. Here the CDR3 reads CASSTGTNYGYTF. As DNA, the CDR3 is TGTGCCAGCAGCACAGGGACGAACTATGGCTACACCTTC.

This clonotype qualifies as medium-sized. This sequence joins TRBV12-3 or TRBV12-4 and TRBJ1-2; TRBD1 is a possible D gene (6 bases). This CDR3 comprises 12 residues. Trimming left V 6 bases short and J 5 bases short, with 10 bases between. The chain's CDR3 is CASRTGSYGYTF. The CDR3 DNA reads TGTGCCAGCAGGACAGGATCTTATGGCTACACCTTC.

By sample fraction, this clonotype is medium-sized. The V and J genes are TRBV12-3 or TRBV12-4 and TRBJ1-2; TRBD1 is a possible D gene (5 bases). This CDR3 contains 12 residues. V was clipped by 9 bases and J by 4 bases, with 12 bases between them. The CDR3 here is CASRETVYGYTF. The CDR3 DNA follows: TGTGCCAGTAGGGAGACAGTCTATGGCTACACCTTC.

By share, this clonotype counts as medium-sized. The CDR3 reads CASSTPDWVRGYGYTF. CDR3 bases: TGTGCCAGCAGTACCCCTGATTGGGTGAGGGGCTATGGCTACACCTTC. This rearrangement joins TRBV12-3 or TRBV12-4 to TRBJ1-2, with D perhaps TRBD1 (5 bases). Deletions cut 5 bases from V and 4 bases from J, with 20 bases between. CDR3 length: 16 amino acids.

This clonotype is medium-sized by share. This chain links TRBV12-3 or TRBV12-4 with TRBJ1-2, with TRBD1 as a possible D gene (6 bases). Trimming took 9 bases from V and 8 from J, leaving 19 bases between them. This CDR3 is built from 13 residues. The CDR3 DNA sequence: TGTGCCAGTGGGACACCCAAAGAACGCGGCTACACCTTC. This sequence encodes CASGTPKERGYTF.

In its sample, this clonotype ranks as medium-sized. The J gene is TRBJ1-2, the V gene TRBV12-3 or TRBV12-4, with unresolved D. V lost 7 bases and J lost 4, with 13 bases in between. This CDR3 spans 13 amino acids. The CDR3 sequence is CASTRTQSYGYTF. As DNA, the CDR3 is TGTGCCAGCACCCGGACGCAAAGCTATGGCTACACCTTC.

This clonotype is labeled as medium-sized. The rearrangement links TRBV12-3 or TRBV12-4 to TRBJ1-2; D not resolved. CDR3 length equals 13 residues. V lost 3 bases, J lost 4 bases, and 9 bases lay in between. CDR3 residues: CASSLNQFYGYTF. In DNA, the CDR3 is TGTGCCAGCAGTTTGAACCAGTTCTATGGCTACACCTTC.

This clonotype is judged medium-sized (0.01 to 0.1%). This rearrangement joins TRBV12-3 or TRBV12-4 to TRBJ1-2; D gene unclear. Deletions cut 0 bases from V and 8 bases from J, with 13 bases between. The CDR3 consists of 14 residues. CDR3 in amino acids: CASSLALEGSGYTF. The CDR3 region has the DNA TGTGCCAGCAGTTTAGCGCTGGAGGGTTCCGGCTACACCTTC.